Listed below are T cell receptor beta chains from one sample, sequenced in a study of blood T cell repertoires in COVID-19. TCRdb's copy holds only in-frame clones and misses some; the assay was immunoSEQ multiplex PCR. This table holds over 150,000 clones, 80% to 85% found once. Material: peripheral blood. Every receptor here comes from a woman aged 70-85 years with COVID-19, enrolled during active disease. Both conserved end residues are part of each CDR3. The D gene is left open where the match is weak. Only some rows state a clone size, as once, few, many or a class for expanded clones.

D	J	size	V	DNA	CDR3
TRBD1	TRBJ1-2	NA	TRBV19	TGTGCCAGTAGACGGACAGGGGATGGCTACACCTTC	CASRRTGDGYTF
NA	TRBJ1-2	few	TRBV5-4	TGTGCCAGCAGCGTCCCAGGGAACTATGGCTACACCTTC	CASSVPGNYGYTF
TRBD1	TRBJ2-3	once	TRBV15	TGTGCCACCAGCAGAGATCTCCCCCGGATTACCGGGACAGGTAGCACAGATACGCAGTATTTT	CATSRDLPRITGTGSTDTQYF
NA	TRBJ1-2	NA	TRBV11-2	TGTGCCAGCAGCTTAATCCCAGGCTATGGCTACACCTTC	CASSLIPGYGYTF
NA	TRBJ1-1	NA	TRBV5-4	TGTGCCAGCAAAACAGCTAACACTGAAGCTTTCTTT	CASKTANTEAFF
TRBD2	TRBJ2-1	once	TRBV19	TGTGCCAGTAGTATCTGGAGCGGGGGTTCCAATGAGCAGTTCTTC	CASSIWSGGSNEQFF
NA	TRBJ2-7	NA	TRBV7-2	TGTGCCAGCAGCCCCGTTCCGGGTCCCTACGAGCAGTACTTC	CASSPVPGPYEQYF
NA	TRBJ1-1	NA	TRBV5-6	TGTGCCAGCAGCCGGGGGGACACTCTTAACACTGAAGCTTTCTTT	CASSRGDTLNTEAFF
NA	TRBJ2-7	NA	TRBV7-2	TGTGCCAGCAGCTTTCAGCGTACCGGCGAGCAGTACTTC	CASSFQRTGEQYF
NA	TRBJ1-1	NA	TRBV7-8	TGTGCCAGCAGCTTAGCTTCCCCCGAGGGCGCAGCTTTCTTT	CASSLASPEGAAFF
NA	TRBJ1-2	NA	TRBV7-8	TGTGCCAGCAGCTTAGCGGCAGGGGCTCTTGGCTACACCTTC	CASSLAAGALGYTF
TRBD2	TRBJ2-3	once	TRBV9	TGTGCCAGCAGCCCCCGGACTAGCGGGAGCACAGATACGCAGTATTTT	CASSPRTSGSTDTQYF
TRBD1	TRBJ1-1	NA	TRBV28	TGTGCCAGCACCAACCCCCAAACAGGGGGCGCAGGGGCTTTCTTT	CASTNPQTGGAGAFF
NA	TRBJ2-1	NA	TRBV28	NA	CASSSSWRTSSYNEQFF
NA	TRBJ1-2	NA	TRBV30	TGTGCCTGGAGTGTACGTGACATAATTCATGGCTACACCTTC	CAWSVRDIIHGYTF
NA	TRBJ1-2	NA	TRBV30	TGTGCCTGGAGTGGAAACAGGGAAAACTATGGCTACACCTTC	CAWSGNRENYGYTF
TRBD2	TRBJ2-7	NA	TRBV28	TGTGCCAGCACTTCAAGACTAGCGGGAGGGCCGCAGCAGTACTTC	CASTSRLAGGPQQYF
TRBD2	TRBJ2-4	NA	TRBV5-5	TGTGCCAGCAGCTTGATAATAGCGGGTAACAAAAACATTCAGTACTTC	CASSLIIAGNKNIQYF
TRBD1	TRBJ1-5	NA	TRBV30	TGTGCCTGGAGCTACCTGGACAGGGGTCGCAATCAGCCCCAGCATTTT	CAWSYLDRGRNQPQHF
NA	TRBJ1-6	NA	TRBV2	TGTGCCAGCATGGCGGGCTGGGCTTCACCCCTCCACTTT	CASMAGWASPLHF
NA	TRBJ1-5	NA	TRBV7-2	TGTGCCAGCAGCTCAAGGTCACAGCATCAGCCCCAGCATTTT	CASSSRSQHQPQHF
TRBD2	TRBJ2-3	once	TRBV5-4	TGTGCCAGCAGCTTGGGTCTAGCGGGCCGTAGCACAGATACGCAGTATTTT	CASSLGLAGRSTDTQYF
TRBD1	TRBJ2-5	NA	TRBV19	TGTGCCAGTAGCGGACAGGGCCAGCAAGAGACCCAGTACTTC	CASSGQGQQETQYF
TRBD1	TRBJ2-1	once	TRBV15	TGTGCCACCAGCAGAGATCAGGGGGTCTACAATGAGCAGTTCTTC	CATSRDQGVYNEQFF